This is a list of T cell receptor beta chains from one sample in a study of cytomegalovirus exposure and HLA in healthy donors. Data came from immunoSEQ multiplex PCR; TCRdb stores just in-frame clones and leaves some out. This listing includes about 160,000 clones. The sequenced material came from PBMCs. These receptors were taken from a man aged 25-45 years in good health and CMV-seronegative. Both conserved end residues are part of each CDR3. Fields, in order: V gene, J gene, D gene, CDR3 DNA, CDR3 protein. D genes are given only for firm matches.

>TRBV6-4|TRBJ2-5|TRBD2
TGTGCCAGCACCGCAGGGCGGGAGGCACAGAGGGAGACCCAGTACTTC
CASTAGREAQRETQYF
>TRBV5-6|TRBJ2-7|TRBD1
TGTGCCAGCAGCTTAAAGGGGGCCTCCTACGAGCAGTACTTC
CASSLKGASYEQYF
>TRBV10-2|TRBJ2-3|-
TGCGCCAGCAGTGAATCGCCTAGCGGCACAGATACGCAGTATTTT
CASSESPSGTDTQYF
>TRBV19|TRBJ1-6|-
TGTGCCAGTAGTACCAACAGGGTGTCACCCCTCCACTTT
CASSTNRVSPLHF
>TRBV6-1|TRBJ1-2|TRBD1
TGTGCCAGCAGTGAATTGGACAGGGGGCACTACACCTTC
CASSELDRGHYTF
>TRBV7-2|TRBJ2-1|TRBD1
TGTGCCAGCAGCCTCTCCGGGACAGGGAATAATGAGCAGTTCTTC
CASSLSGTGNNEQFF
>TRBV7-2|TRBJ1-2|-
TGTGCCAGCAGCTTAGCTTCAGGGTACTATGGCTACACCTTC
CASSLASGYYGYTF
>TRBV18|TRBJ2-7|-
TGTGCCAGCTCACCAGTCAGGATTGCCTACGAGCAGTACTTC
CASSPVRIAYEQYF
>TRBV5-1|TRBJ2-2|TRBD2
TGCGCCAGCAGCTCCCCGGGACTAGTGACCGGGGAGCTGTTTTTT
CASSSPGLVTGELFF
>TRBV7-9|TRBJ2-7|TRBD2
TGTGCCAGCGGGAGGACTAGCGGCTACGAGCAGTACTTC
CASGRTSGYEQYF
>TRBV10-3|TRBJ2-7|TRBD2
TGTGCCACTCGGGAGGGTAGCGGACCCTACGAGCAGTACTTC
CATREGSGPYEQYF
>TRBV6-5|TRBJ1-1|-
TGTGCCGGCAGTTATGACCCGGGGACTGAAGCTTTCTTT
CAGSYDPGTEAFF
>TRBV6-1|TRBJ2-7|-
TGTGCCAGCAGTGAAGGATTATGGGCCAACTACGAGCAGTACTTC
CASSEGLWANYEQYF